Each of the 18 T cell receptor beta chains below was sequenced from the same sample in a study of T-cell reconstitution after alpha-beta-depleted transplantation in children. Using unique molecular identifiers, the investigators prepared the TCRbeta library. TCRdb used MiXCR to reprocess the PCR reads, holding one entry per CDR3 protein. The table includes around 500,000 distinct CDR3 sequences, about 21% detected once. Sequenced material: PBMCs, mostly from graft donor cells, taken 360 days after TCRalphabeta/CD19-depleted stem cell transplant. These TCRs come from a boy in the first two years of life who had a stem cell transplant for acute myeloid leukemia, so the T cells may come from the graft donor.

This clonotype has ten or more counts. The gene calls are TRBV12-3 or TRBV12-4 and TRBJ2-3; TRBD2 might be the D (5 bases). The CDR3 length is 12 residues. V lost 2 bases and J 5 bases, leaving 5 bases between the germline ends. The CDR3 DNA is TGTGCCAGCAGTTTACGGGGAGATACGCAGTATTTT. It yields the protein CASSLRGDTQYF.

There are a few counts of this clonotype. The V gene is TRBV15, the J gene TRBJ2-1; D is unresolved. The CDR3 covers 13 residues. The germline gives CDR1 LNHNV, CDR2 YYDKDF (reference sequence). The germline V and J ends were trimmed by 3 bases and 8 bases, with 11 bases remaining between them. CDR3 amino acids: CATSSLPLDEQFF. The CDR3 coding sequence is TGTGCCACCAGCAGCCTCCCCCTCGATGAGCAGTTCTTC.

In this sample, this clonotype turned up a few times. The CDR3 here is CSVRAGGTYNEQFF. As DNA, the CDR3 is TGCAGCGTCCGAGCGGGGGGAACCTACAATGAGCAGTTCTTC. This rearrangement joins TRBV29-1 to TRBJ2-1; 9 nucleotides align to TRBD2. Germline CDR1 and CDR2: SQVTM and ANQGSEA. Trimming at V came to 6 bases and at J to 2 bases, leaving 5 bases not matched to a gene. CDR3 length: 14 residues.

CDR3 DNA: TGCGCCAGCAGCCAAGCTCTAGCCCTCGGGGGCCGCTCCTACAATGAGCAGTTCTTC. Its protein is CASSQALALGGRSYNEQFF. The chain couples TRBV4-1 to TRBJ2-1; D is perhaps TRBD1 or TRBD2 (6 bases each). CDR1 is MGHRA, CDR2 YSYEKL, per germline. Trimming pared 1 base from V and 0 bases from J, leaving 19 bases between. CDR3 length: 19 residues.

This clonotype was observed many times. The V call is TRBV11-3, the J call TRBJ2-5; 8 bases are a match to TRBD2. The CDR3 runs 16 residues. The ends lost 2 bases at V and 5 bases at J; junction bases unmatched: 10. Looked up from germline, CDR1 is SGHNT and CDR2 is YENEEA. Here the CDR3 reads CASSLLSGGTRETQYF. The CDR3 DNA sequence: TGTGCCAGCAGCTTACTCAGCGGGGGCACACGGGAGACCCAGTACTTC.

This clonotype was observed at least ten times. The CDR3 bases are TGCAGCGTTGACGGGCGGGGGCCGGGGACTGAAGCTTTCTTT. Residues: CSVDGRGPGTEAFF. The chain combines TRBV29-1 with TRBJ1-1; TRBD1 is a possible D gene (6 bases). Germline CDR1 reads SQVTM; CDR2 reads ANQGSEA. This CDR3 spans 14 amino acids. Trimming stripped 3 bases from V and 5 bases from J, with 16 bases between.

This chain connects TRBV12-3 or TRBV12-4 to TRBJ2-3; 13 bases line up with TRBD2. Trimming removed 6 bases from V and 3 bases from J; junction bases left unmatched: 9. The CDR3 extends over 17 amino acids. The CDR3 bases are TGTGCCAGCAGATATACTAGCGGGGGGGCCTTGACAGATACGCAGTATTTT. This gives the protein CASRYTSGGALTDTQYF.

This clonotype was detected only a few times. V and J are TRBV5-5 and TRBJ1-2, with a possible D match to TRBD1 (5 bases). CDR1 is SGHKS and CDR2 is YYEKEE in the germline V gene (reference sequence). This CDR3 is 15 amino acids long. With 1 base removed from V and 0 bases from J, the gap between germline ends came to 10 bases. The CDR3 sequence is CASSLPSGSNYGYTF. The CDR3 DNA reads as TGTGCCAGCAGCTTGCCTTCAGGGTCTAACTATGGCTACACCTTC. The whole variable domain, remainder taken from reference TRBV5-5 and TRBJ1-2, is DAGVTQSPTHLIKTRGQQVTLRCSPISGHKSVSWYQQVLGQGPQFIFQYYEKEERGRGNFPDRFSARQFPNYSSELNVNALLLGDSALYLCASSLPSGSNYGYTFGSGTRLTVV.

The chain uses TRBV7-2 and TRBJ2-3, with a tentative D call TRBD1 (5 bases). CDR3 size: 15 residues. V was pared by 6 bases and J by 0 bases, with 13 bases between. Germline values: CDR1 SGHTA, CDR2 FQGNSA. The CDR3 protein is CASRPWGGSTDTQYF. The CDR3 DNA reads TGTGCCAGCAGACCTTGGGGCGGTAGCACAGATACGCAGTATTTT.

This clonotype was recorded at least ten times. The chain has TRBV12-3 or TRBV12-4 and TRBJ1-2; 9 bases are a match to TRBD1. V gave up 2 bases and J gave up 8 bases; unmatched junction bases: 6. The CDR3 extends over 14 amino acids. The CDR3 DNA follows: TGTGCCAGCAGTTTACCGGGACAGGGAGACGGCTACACCTTC. Translation gives CASSLPGQGDGYTF.

Ten or more counts support this clonotype. An end of the junction differs from the germline gene, which may be a read error. The genes are TRBV5-1 and TRBJ2-3; D remains ambiguous. Germline V gives CDR1 SGHRS, CDR2 YFSETQ. The CDR3 consists of 13 residues. In nucleotides, the CDR3 is TGTGCCAGCAGCTTAGGACGCACAGATACGCAGTATTTT. Translated, it gives CASSLGRTDTQYF.

Of note for this clonotype: A much bigger clone sits one base away, suggesting this may be a read error. V usage is TRBV12-3 or TRBV12-4 and J usage is TRBJ2-5; 7 nucleotides agree with TRBD1. The CDR3 has 14 residues. With V trimmed by 2 bases and J by 4 bases, 4 bases remained unmatched. The CDR3 reads CASSLRSGGETQYF. The DNA for the CDR3 is TGTGCCAGCAGTTTACGGTCAGGGGGAGAGACCCAGTACTTC.

A few counts support this clonotype. This rearrangement joins TRBV20-1 to TRBJ1-2; 7 positions agree with TRBD1. The trim removed 4 bases at V and 2 bases at J, leaving 10 bases unmatched. The CDR3 is 15 amino acids. The germline V gene has CDR1 DFQATT and CDR2 SNEGSKA (reference sequence). CDR3 DNA sequence: TGCAGTGCTACAACACCGGGACAGTCAAACTATGGCTACACCTTC. Amino acids: CSATTPGQSNYGYTF.

In this sample, this clonotype turned up many times. J is TRBJ1-3 and V is TRBV15, with D tentatively TRBD1 (6 bases). Germline V gene data show CDR1 as LNHNV and CDR2 as YYDKDF (reference sequence). Trimming stripped 6 bases from V and 4 bases from J, with 16 bases between. The CDR3 is 15 residues long. CDR3 nucleotide sequence: TGTGCCACCAGACTCGACAGGACCGGGGGAAACACCATATATTTT. It is translated as CATRLDRTGGNTIYF.

The rearrangement joins TRBV20-1 to TRBJ2-5; D perhaps matches TRBD2 (6 bases). The CDR3 runs 13 residues. Germline CDR1 is DFQATT and CDR2 is SNEGSKA (reference sequence). Between the trimmed V and J ends, which lost 6 bases and 1 base, there was a span of 12 bases. In DNA, the CDR3 is TGCAGTGCCCGAGGGGACTTCCAAGAGACCCAGTACTTC. It yields the protein CSARGDFQETQYF.

This clonotype turned up a few times. The genes are TRBV5-1 and TRBJ2-3; D not resolved. CDR3 length: 16 amino acids. Trimming left V 2 bases short and J 2 bases short, with 15 bases between. Germline CDR1 and CDR2: SGHRS and YFSETQ. The CDR3 here is CASSFGPARITDTQYF. Written as DNA, the CDR3 is TGCGCCAGCAGCTTTGGACCCGCACGTATCACAGATACGCAGTATTTT.

This clonotype turned up a few times. V is TRBV6-1 and J is TRBJ2-1; 10 bases are a match to TRBD1. Germline CDR1 is MNHNS and CDR2 is SASEGT. The trim removed 6 bases at V and 7 bases at J, leaving 12 bases unmatched. The CDR3 is 16 residues long. In nucleotides, the CDR3 is TGTGCCAGCAGAAAACCCGGGACAGGGGTTGTTAATGAGCAGTTCTTC. Translation: CASRKPGTGVVNEQFF.

This clonotype was seen ten or more times. As DNA, the CDR3 is TGCAGTGCTAAGGGGCACGGGGAGCTGTTTTTT. Its protein is CSAKGHGELFF. The chain has TRBV20-1 and TRBJ2-2; D might be TRBD1 (5 bases). Germline CDR1 reads DFQATT; CDR2 reads SNEGSKA (reference sequence). This CDR3 is built from 11 residues. V was shortened by 4 bases and J by 7 bases, with 7 bases between the two germline ends.